A single sample is the source of the 14 T cell receptor beta chains below, sequenced in a study of cytomegalovirus exposure and HLA in healthy donors. The PCR ran on 60 Vbeta and 13 Jbeta primers. Data came from immunoSEQ multiplex PCR; TCRdb stores just in-frame clones and leaves some out. The top ten clones hold 2.1% of a sample with approximately 190,000 clones, roughly 73% of them seen once. Material for sequencing was PBMCs. Every receptor here comes from a woman younger than 45 in good health and CMV-seropositive.

There are a few counts of this clone. The genes are TRBV18 and TRBJ1-2; 10 nucleotides align to TRBD1. The CDR3 loop spans 15 amino acids. Germline assignment: CDR1 KGHSH and CDR2 LQKENI. The J segment lost 5 bases and the V segment lost 3 bases, leaving 6 bases of the junction unmatched. The DNA for the CDR3 is TGTGCCAGCTCACCGATGGACAGGGGGGGATATGGCTACACCTTC. It translates to CASSPMDRGGYGYTF.

The rearrangement joins TRBV18 to TRBJ2-7, with a weak D call TRBD1 (5 bases). The germline gives CDR1 KGHSH, CDR2 LQKENI. The length of the CDR3 is 13 residues. V was shortened by 3 bases and J by 3 bases, with 9 bases between the two germline ends. CDR3 amino acids: CASSPQGYYEQYF. The CDR3 coding sequence is TGTGCCAGCTCACCCCAGGGATACTACGAGCAGTACTTC. Combining the CDR3 with reference TRBV18 and TRBJ2-7 gives the whole variable domain NAGVMQNPRHLVRRRGQEARLRCSPMKGHSHVYWYRQLPEEGLKFMVYLQKENIIDESGMPKERFSAEFPKEGPSILRIQQVVRGDSAAYFCASSPQGYYEQYFGPGTRLTVT.

The J gene is TRBJ2-3, the V gene TRBV5-1; possible D gene TRBD1, 6 bases. Germline V gene lookup returns CDR1 SGHRS and CDR2 YFSETQ. This CDR3 region has 14 residues. With 0 bases removed from V and 3 bases from J, the gap between germline ends came to 8 bases. CDR3 sequence reads: CASSLEQGTDTQYF. In nucleotides, the CDR3 is TGCGCCAGCAGCTTGGAACAGGGAACAGATACGCAGTATTTT.

The rearrangement links TRBV7-3 to TRBJ2-1; D may be TRBD2 (5 bases). The CDR3 is 13 residues long. Germline lookup yields CDR1 SGHTA and CDR2 FQGTGA. Trimming pared 4 bases from V and 5 bases from J, leaving 9 bases between. The CDR3 nucleotides are TGTGCCAGCAGCTCCGGACTGAACAATGAGCAGTTCTTC. This translates into CASSSGLNNEQFF.

Comment on this clone: A read error may produce the germline difference seen at one junction end. The V gene is TRBV7-8, the J gene TRBJ1-3, with D perhaps TRBD1 (6 bases). The V gene's germline CDR1 is SGHVS and CDR2 FQNEAQ. The CDR3 length is 16 residues. The CDR3 is CASSVAQGNRGNTIYF. The CDR3 DNA follows: TGTGCCAGCAGCGTAGCACAGGGTAACCGTGGAAACACCATATATTTT.

This chain uses TRBV29-1 with TRBJ2-7; 7 positions match TRBD1. CDR1 is SQVTM, CDR2 ANQGSEA, per germline. There are 13 residues in the CDR3. The J segment lost 5 bases and the V segment lost 1 base, leaving 5 bases of the junction unmatched. This CDR3 is CSVEGNRGDEQYF. DNA of the CDR3: TGCAGCGTTGAAGGGAACAGGGGAGACGAGCAGTACTTC.

The chain uses TRBV5-3 and TRBJ1-5, with 7 bases that match TRBD1. TRBV5-3 is an ORF; its function is uncertain. V shed 4 bases, J shed 4 bases, and the junction held 11 bases outside the gene matches. The CDR3 length is 16 residues. The CDR3 DNA follows: TGTGCCAGAAGCCAATGGCCGACAGGGAAAAATCAGCCCCAGCATTTT. Translation: CARSQWPTGKNQPQHF.

J is TRBJ1-1 and V is TRBV20-1, with D unclear. Germline-derived CDR1 and CDR2 are DFQATT and SNEGSKA (reference sequence). Between the trimmed V and J ends, which lost 8 bases and 3 bases, there was a span of 10 bases. CDR3 length: 11 residues. The CDR3 reads CSTRIYTEAFF. CDR3 coding DNA: TGCAGTACCAGAATCTACACTGAAGCTTTCTTT.

The chain links TRBV7-2 to TRBJ2-7; the match to TRBD2 covers 14 bases. CDR1 and CDR2 from the germline V gene are SGHTA and FQGNSA. V lost 4 bases, J lost 1 base, and 3 bases stayed unmatched. The CDR3 spans 16 residues. The CDR3 is CASSSGLAGVSYEQYF. As DNA, the CDR3 is TGTGCCAGCAGCTCGGGACTAGCGGGGGTGTCCTACGAGCAGTACTTC.

This rearrangement joins TRBV2 to TRBJ2-2; D may be TRBD1 (6 bases). The CDR3 is 15 residues long. CDR1 and CDR2 (germline): SNHLY, FYNNEI. V lost 3 bases, J lost 4 bases, and 12 bases lay in between. CDR3 sequence reads: CASSEVGAVTGELFF. The CDR3 DNA follows: TGTGCCAGCAGTGAGGTGGGGGCGGTCACCGGGGAGCTGTTTTTT. The entire variable domain, with the rest obtained from reference TRBV2 and TRBJ2-2, is as follows: EPEVTQTPSHQVTQMGQEVILRCVPISNHLYFYWYRQILGQKVEFLVSFYNNEISEKSEIFDDQFSVERPDGSNFTLKIRSTKLEDSAMYFCASSEVGAVTGELFFGEGSRLTVL.

The gene calls are TRBV5-1 and TRBJ2-5; maybe TRBD1 (5 bases). Trimming shortened V by 0 bases and J by 2 bases, and 14 bases separated the two germline ends. Germline V gene lookup returns CDR1 SGHRS and CDR2 YFSETQ. The CDR3 spans 16 residues. CDR3 residues: CASSLAYRGPQETQYF. Written as DNA, the CDR3 is TGCGCCAGCAGCTTGGCCTATAGGGGCCCACAAGAGACCCAGTACTTC.

The chain joins TRBV15 to TRBJ1-1, with D unresolved. Looked up from germline, CDR1 is LNHNV and CDR2 is YYDKDF (reference sequence). Trimming stripped 4 bases from V and 5 bases from J, with 11 bases between. This CDR3 has 13 amino acids. CDR3 residues: CATSNTGWTEAFF. The CDR3 DNA reads TGTGCCACCAGCAACACGGGGTGGACTGAAGCTTTCTTT.

This clone was detected a few times. This sequence joins TRBV7-9 and TRBJ2-7; 9 positions agree with TRBD1. Germline loops: CDR1 SEHNR, CDR2 FQNEAQ (reference sequence). The CDR3 consists of 15 residues. With V trimmed by 5 bases and J by 0 bases, 5 bases remained unmatched. As DNA, the CDR3 is TGTGCCAGCAGCGCCGGACAGGGGCGCTCCTACGAGCAGTACTTC. This sequence encodes CASSAGQGRSYEQYF. The variable domain in full, completed from reference TRBV7-9 and TRBJ2-7, reads DTGVSQNPRHKITKRGQNVTFRCDPISEHNRLYWYRQTLGQGPEFLTYFQNEAQLEKSRLLSDRFSAERPKGSFSTLEIQRTEQGDSAMYLCASSAGQGRSYEQYFGPGTRLTVT.

V is TRBV5-1 and J is TRBJ1-6; 8 bases match TRBD1. V was pared by 4 bases and J by 9 bases, with 6 bases of the junction left unmatched. The germline CDR1 and CDR2 sequences are SGHRS and YFSETQ. This CDR3 comprises 14 residues. The CDR3 nucleotides read TGCGCCAGCAGCCTGGGACAGGAGCTTTCACCCCTCCACTTT. Translating it yields CASSLGQELSPLHF. Complete variable domain (other parts from reference TRBV5-1 and TRBJ1-6): KAGVTQTPRYLIKTRGQQVTLSCSPISGHRSVSWYQQTPGQGLQFLFEYFSETQRNKGNFPGRFSGRQFSNSRSEMNVSTLELGDSALYLCASSLGQELSPLHFGNGTRLTVT.